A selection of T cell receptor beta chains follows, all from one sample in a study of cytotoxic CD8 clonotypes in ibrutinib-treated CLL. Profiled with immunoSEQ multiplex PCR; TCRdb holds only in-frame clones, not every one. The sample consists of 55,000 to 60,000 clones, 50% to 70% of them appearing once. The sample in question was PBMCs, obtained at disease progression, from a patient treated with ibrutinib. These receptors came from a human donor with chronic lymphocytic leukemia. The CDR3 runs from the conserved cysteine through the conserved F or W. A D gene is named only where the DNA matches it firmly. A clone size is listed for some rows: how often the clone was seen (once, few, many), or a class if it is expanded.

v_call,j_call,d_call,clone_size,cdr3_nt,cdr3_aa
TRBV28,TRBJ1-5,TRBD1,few,TGTGCCAGCAGTTCTCGAGACAGGGGGCGTAGCAATCAGCCCCAGCATTTT,CASSSRDRGRSNQPQHF
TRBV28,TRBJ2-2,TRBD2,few,TGTGCCAGCAGGTCAGGACTAGTCAACACCGGGGAGCTGTTTTTT,CASRSGLVNTGELFF
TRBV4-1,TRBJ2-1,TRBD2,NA,TGCGCCAGCAGCCAAGACCAACCTGGGACTAGCGGGAGGAATGAGCAGTTCTTC,CASSQDQPGTSGRNEQFF
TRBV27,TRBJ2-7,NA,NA,TGTGCCAGCAGTTCCCGATGGGGGCGGGAGCAGTACTTC,CASSSRWGREQYF
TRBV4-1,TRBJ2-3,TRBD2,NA,TGCGCCAGCAGCCAAGCCCCGGGACTACTCACAGATACGCAGTATTTT,CASSQAPGLLTDTQYF
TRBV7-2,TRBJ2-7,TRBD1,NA,TGTGCCAGCAGCCTACAGGGGACCGAGCAGTACTTC,CASSLQGTEQYF
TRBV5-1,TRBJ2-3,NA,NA,TGCGCCAGCACCTCCGGCGGCACAGATACGCAGTATTTT,CASTSGGTDTQYF
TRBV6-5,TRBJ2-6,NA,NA,TGTGCCAGCACTGCCGGGGTTACTGGGGCCAACGTCCTGACTTTC,CASTAGVTGANVLTF
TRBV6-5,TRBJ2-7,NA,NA,TGTGCCAGCAGTTACTCTCCCTCCTACGAGCAGTACTTC,CASSYSPSYEQYF
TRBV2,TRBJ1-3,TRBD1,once,TGTGCCAGCAAGCCAGGGGGCGGTGGAAACACCATATATTTT,CASKPGGGGNTIYF
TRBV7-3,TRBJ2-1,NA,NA,TGTGCCAGCAGCTCCGGAATCAATGAGCAGTTCTTC,CASSSGINEQFF
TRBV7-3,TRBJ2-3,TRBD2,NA,TGTGCCAGCAGCTCAGACTCGGGACTAGCGGGAGAGGTACGCAGCACAGATACGCAGTATTTT,CASSSDSGLAGEVRSTDTQYF
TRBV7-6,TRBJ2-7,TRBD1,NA,TGTGCCAGCAGCTCAGGCTGGGAGGACAGGGGCCCTAGCTCCTACGAGCAGTACTTC,CASSSGWEDRGPSSYEQYF
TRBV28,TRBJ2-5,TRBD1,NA,TGTGCCAGCACCTGGGGACAGCCCCAAGAGACCCAGTACTTC,CASTWGQPQETQYF
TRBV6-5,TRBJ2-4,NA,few,TGTGCCAGCAGTTATCCCGGGTCGAACATTCAGTACTTC,CASSYPGSNIQYF
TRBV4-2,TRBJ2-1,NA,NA,TGTGCCAGCAGCCAAGAAATCTTAGGGACAAAGCAGTTCTTC,CASSQEILGTKQFF
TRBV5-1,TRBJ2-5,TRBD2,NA,TGCGCCAGCAGCCCGACTAGCGGGGGAGGAGAGACCCAGTACTTC,CASSPTSGGGETQYF
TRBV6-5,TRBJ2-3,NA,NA,TGTGCCAGCAGTTACTTGGACTACATCACAGATACGCAGTATTTT,CASSYLDYITDTQYF
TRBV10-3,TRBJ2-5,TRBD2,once,TGTGCCATCAGTGGGGGCACTAGCGGGGCCGAGTACCAAGAGACCCAGTACTTC,CAISGGTSGAEYQETQYF
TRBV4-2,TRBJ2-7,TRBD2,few,TGTGCCAGCAGCCAACTTCTGTCGGGGGGAGGGCAGACCTACGAGCAGTACTTC,CASSQLLSGGGQTYEQYF
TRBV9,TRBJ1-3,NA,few,TGTGCCAGCAGCGCTCAGGACATCTCTGGAAACACCATATATTTT,CASSAQDISGNTIYF
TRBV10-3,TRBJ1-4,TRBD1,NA,TGTGCCATCAGTGAGTCTTACACAGGGGGCGATGAAAAACTGTTTTTT,CAISESYTGGDEKLFF
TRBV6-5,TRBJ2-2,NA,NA,TGTGCCAGCAACCGGGGAGGCGGGGCCGCCGGGGAGCTGTTTTTT,CASNRGGGAAGELFF
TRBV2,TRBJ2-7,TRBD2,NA,TGTGCCAGCAGGCGGGACTATTACTCCTACGAGCAGTACTTC,CASRRDYYSYEQYF
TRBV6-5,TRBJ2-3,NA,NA,TGTGCCAGCCAGATGGCAGATACGCAGTATTTT,CASQMADTQYF
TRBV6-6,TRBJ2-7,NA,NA,TGTGCCAGCAGTTACACCCCGGGCTACTCCTACGAGCAGTACTTC,CASSYTPGYSYEQYF
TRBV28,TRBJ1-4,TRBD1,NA,TGTGCCAGCAGTTTATCTAGGACAGGGGTCGGAGAAAAACTGTTTTTT,CASSLSRTGVGEKLFF
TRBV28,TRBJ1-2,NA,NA,TGTGCCAGCAGGGAGAGTGACTATGGCTACACCTTC,CASRESDYGYTF
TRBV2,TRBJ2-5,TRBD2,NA,TGTGCCAGCAGTGAATCTGAGCGGGGGTACCAAGAGACCCAGTACTTC,CASSESERGYQETQYF
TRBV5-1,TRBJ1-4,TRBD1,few,TGCGCCAGCAGCTCGGGACAGAGTGCAACTAATGAAAAACTGTTTTTT,CASSSGQSATNEKLFF
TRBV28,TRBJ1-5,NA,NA,TGTGCCAGCAGATACCTCGGGGGTGCGCATCAGCCCCAGCATTTT,CASRYLGGAHQPQHF
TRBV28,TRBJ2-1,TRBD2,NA,TGTGCCAGCAGCCGTAGACTAGCGGGATGGAACTACAATGAGCAGTTCTTC,CASSRRLAGWNYNEQFF
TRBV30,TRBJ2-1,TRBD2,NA,TGTGCCTGGAGAAGGACTAGATCTGAGCAGTTCTTC,CAWRRTRSEQFF
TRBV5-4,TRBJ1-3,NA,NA,TGTGCCAGCAGCACGCAGGGTGGAAACACCATATATTTT,CASSTQGGNTIYF
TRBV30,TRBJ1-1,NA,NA,TGTGCCTGGAGTGTACAGGCGAACACTGAAGCTTTCTTT,CAWSVQANTEAFF
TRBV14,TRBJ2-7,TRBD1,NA,TGTGCCAGCAGCCAAGATTACGGGACAGCTTACTTC,CASSQDYGTAYF
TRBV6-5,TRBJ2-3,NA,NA,TGTGCCAGCAGTTCTTCTAGCGCAGATACGCAGTATTTT,CASSSSSADTQYF
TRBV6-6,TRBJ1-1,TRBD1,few,TGTGCCAGCACCTTTACAGGACAGGGGGAGGCTTTCTTT,CASTFTGQGEAFF
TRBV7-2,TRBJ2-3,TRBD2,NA,TGTGCCAGCAGCTTAGTCGCTAGCGGGAGGGTTGTCACAGATACGCAGTATTTT,CASSLVASGRVVTDTQYF
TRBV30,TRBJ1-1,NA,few,TGTGCCTGGAGTGTATTTAGTGAAGCTTTCTTT,CAWSVFSEAFF
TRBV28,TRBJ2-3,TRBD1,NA,TGTGCCAGCAGTTTACCGGGACAGGGGGCTGCAGATACGCAGTATTTT,CASSLPGQGAADTQYF
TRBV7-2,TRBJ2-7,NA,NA,TGTGCCAGCAGCTTAGGGGGCCAGGAGAGTTATGGCGAGCAGTACTTC,CASSLGGQESYGEQYF
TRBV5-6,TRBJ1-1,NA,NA,TGTGCCAGCAGCTTCGGATTCGCTGAAGCTTTCTTT,CASSFGFAEAFF
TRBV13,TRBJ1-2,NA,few,TGTGCCAGCAGCTTAGCCGGACGCGGGGTAACTAACTATGGCTACACCTTC,CASSLAGRGVTNYGYTF